Listed below are T cell receptor beta chains from one sample, sequenced in a study of beta chain features in type 1 diabetes. Data came from immunoSEQ multiplex PCR; TCRdb stores just in-frame clones and leaves some out. The sample consists of about 130,000 clones, about a tenth of them appearing once. The sample was central memory CD4+ T cells from blood. The receptor source for this set is a man between 18 and 35 years old in good health. The CDR3 runs from the conserved cysteine through the conserved F or W. Fields, in order: CDR3 protein, CDR3 DNA, J gene, clone size, D gene, V gene. D genes are given only for firm matches. Size tells how often a clone was seen (once, few, many) or the class of an expanded clone, and some rows leave it out.

CDR3 protein: CASSLPGLVYEQYF; CDR3 DNA: TGTGCCAGCTCACTTCCGGGACTAGTATACGAGCAGTACTTC; J gene: TRBJ2-7; clone size: few; D gene: TRBD2; V gene: TRBV18
CDR3 protein: CASSVTGGDTEAFF; CDR3 DNA: TGTGCCAGCAGCGTCACAGGGGGCGACACTGAAGCTTTCTTT; J gene: TRBJ1-1; clone size: few; D gene: TRBD1; V gene: TRBV9
CDR3 protein: CASSLSSSGVQETQYF; CDR3 DNA: TGCGCCAGCAGCTTGTCGTCTAGCGGAGTCCAAGAGACCCAGTACTTC; J gene: TRBJ2-5; clone size: few; D gene: TRBD2; V gene: TRBV5-1
CDR3 protein: CASSVSGGATDTQYF; CDR3 DNA: TGTGCCAGCAGCGTTAGCGGGGGGGCCACGGATACGCAGTATTTT; J gene: TRBJ2-3; clone size: NA; D gene: TRBD2; V gene: TRBV9
CDR3 protein: CASRQEPGLAGYTGELFF; CDR3 DNA: TGTGCCAGCAGACAAGAACCGGGACTAGCGGGGTACACCGGGGAGCTGTTTTTT; J gene: TRBJ2-2; clone size: NA; D gene: TRBD2; V gene: TRBV5-4
CDR3 protein: CASSVGIGGSSYEQYF; CDR3 DNA: TGTGCCAGCAGCGTAGGAATCGGGGGAAGCTCCTACGAGCAGTACTTC; J gene: TRBJ2-7; clone size: few; D gene: NA; V gene: TRBV9
CDR3 protein: CATSRGWQGEQYF; CDR3 DNA: TGTGCCACCAGCAGAGGTTGGCAGGGCGAGCAGTACTTC; J gene: TRBJ2-7; clone size: NA; D gene: NA; V gene: TRBV15
CDR3 protein: CASSHSIIGGANTGELFF; CDR3 DNA: TGTGCCAGCAGCCATTCTATCATAGGGGGGGCAAACACCGGGGAGCTGTTTTTT; J gene: TRBJ2-2; clone size: few; D gene: NA; V gene: TRBV4-2
CDR3 protein: CASSLDGGAAGELFF; CDR3 DNA: TGTGCCAGCAGCTTAGACGGGGGGGCCGCCGGGGAGCTGTTTTTT; J gene: TRBJ2-2; clone size: few; D gene: TRBD2; V gene: TRBV7-7
CDR3 protein: CASSFPGQGNTGELFF; CDR3 DNA: TGTGCCAGCAGCTTCCCCGGACAGGGAAACACCGGGGAGCTGTTTTTT; J gene: TRBJ2-2; clone size: few; D gene: TRBD1; V gene: TRBV11-2
CDR3 protein: CASSTALSYEQYF; CDR3 DNA: TGTGCCAGCAGCACAGCACTCTCCTACGAGCAGTACTTC; J gene: TRBJ2-7; clone size: few; D gene: NA; V gene: TRBV5-4
CDR3 protein: CASSDRGLGEQYF; CDR3 DNA: TGTGCCAGCAGTGACAGGGGCCTGGGCGAGCAGTACTTC; J gene: TRBJ2-7; clone size: NA; D gene: NA; V gene: TRBV6-1
CDR3 protein: CASSWATGWQAYEQYF; CDR3 DNA: TGCGCCAGCAGCTGGGCGACAGGGTGGCAAGCCTACGAGCAGTACTTC; J gene: TRBJ2-7; clone size: NA; D gene: TRBD1; V gene: TRBV5-1